This paragraph reports one T cell receptor beta chain. Its antigen is unknown. There are 15 residues in the CDR3. The germline V gene has CDR1 MDHEN and CDR2 SYDVKM. V shed 6 bases, J shed 6 bases, and the junction held 10 bases outside the gene matches. These data belong to a study of OX40 agonist ivuxolimab in advanced cancers. Generated by immunoSEQ multiplex PCR, the TCRdb table keeps only in-frame clones and is missing some. The sample contains about 89,000 clones, around 94% of which appear only once. General study points: Relative to CD4+, CD8+ T cells held more expanded clones on average.

The material sequenced was CD4+ or CD8+ T cells sorted from blood, taken in a trial of the OX40 agonist ivuxolimab. The rearrangement uses TRBV28 and TRBJ2-1, with TRBD1 identical over 8 bases. This sequence was found in an adult with an advanced solid tumor such as melanoma, head and neck, liver or kidney cancer. CDR3: CASSAPGQGSNEQFF. The DNA for the CDR3 is TGTGCCAGCAGCGCCCCCGGACAGGGTTCCAATGAGCAGTTCTTC. The full variable domain, with the rest looked up from reference TRBV28 and TRBJ2-1, is DVKVTQSSRYLVKRTGEKVFLECVQDMDHENMFWYRQDPGLGLRLIYFSYDVKMKEKGDIPEGYSVSREKKERFSLILESASTNQTSMYLCASSAPGQGSNEQFFGPGTRLTVL.